This T cell receptor beta chain was sequenced during a study of spatial heterogeneity in lung cancer. Study information: Within raw reads, each unique TCR and UMI combination appeared on average more than ten times. Study-level results: One measure, the expanded intratumoral alpha and beta TCR count, tracked tumor mutation counts.

The sample's time point: sample taken at primary tumor resection. Unsorted samples of tumor, nontumor lung or frozen PBMC had their whole RNA sequenced. One entry per CDR3 protein results from TCRdb running MiXCR on the 5' RACE reads. The table has 20,000 to 25,000 distinct CDR3 sequences, more than 15% seen once. A note on this clonotype: What it binds is not known.

CDR3 length equals 14 residues. Germline V lookup: CDR1 DFQATT, CDR2 SNEGSKA (reference sequence). The V and J ends lost 1 base and 2 bases respectively, with 11 bases between them. Material: lung tumor tissue, obtained at surgery. The chain recombines TRBV20-1 with TRBJ2-5; D remains ambiguous. The receptor was derived from a female donor with early-stage non-small cell lung cancer. The chain's CDR3 is CSARGSSEQETQYF. CDR3 bases: TGCAGTGCTAGAGGATCGAGCGAGCAAGAGACCCAGTACTTC.